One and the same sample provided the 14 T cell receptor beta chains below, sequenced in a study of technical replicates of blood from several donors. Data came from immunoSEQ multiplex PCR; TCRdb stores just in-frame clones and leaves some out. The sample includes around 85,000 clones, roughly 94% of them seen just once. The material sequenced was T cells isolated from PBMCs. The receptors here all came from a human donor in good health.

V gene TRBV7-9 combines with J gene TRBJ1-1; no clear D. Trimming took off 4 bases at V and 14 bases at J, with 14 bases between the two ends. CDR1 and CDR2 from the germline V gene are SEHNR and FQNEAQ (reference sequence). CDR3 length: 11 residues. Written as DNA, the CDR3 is TGTGCCAGCAGCTCGAACTCGTGGTACTTCTTT. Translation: CASSSNSWYFF.

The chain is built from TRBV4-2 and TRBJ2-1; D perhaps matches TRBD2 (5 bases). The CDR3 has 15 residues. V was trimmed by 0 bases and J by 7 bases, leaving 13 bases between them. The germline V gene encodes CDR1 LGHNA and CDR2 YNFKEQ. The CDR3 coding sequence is TGTGCCAGCAGCCAAGAAATGAGGGCCCGAAATGAGCAGTTCTTC. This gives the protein CASSQEMRARNEQFF.

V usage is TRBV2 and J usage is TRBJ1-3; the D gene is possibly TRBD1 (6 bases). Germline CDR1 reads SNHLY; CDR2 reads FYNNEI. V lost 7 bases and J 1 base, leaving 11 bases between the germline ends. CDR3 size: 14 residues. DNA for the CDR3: TGTGCCAGCACCGGACAGATATCTGGAAACACCATATATTTT. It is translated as CASTGQISGNTIYF.

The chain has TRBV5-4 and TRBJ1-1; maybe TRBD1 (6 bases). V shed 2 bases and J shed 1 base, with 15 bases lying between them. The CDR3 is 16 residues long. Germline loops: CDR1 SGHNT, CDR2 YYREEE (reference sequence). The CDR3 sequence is CASSFLTTGKNTEAFF. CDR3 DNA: TGTGCCAGCAGCTTCCTAACTACAGGGAAGAACACTGAAGCTTTCTTT.

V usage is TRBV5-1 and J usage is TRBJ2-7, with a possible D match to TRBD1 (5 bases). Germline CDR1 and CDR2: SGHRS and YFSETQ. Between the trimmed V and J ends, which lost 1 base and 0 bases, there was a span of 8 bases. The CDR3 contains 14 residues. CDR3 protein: CASSLTTVSYEQYF. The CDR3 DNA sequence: TGCGCCAGCAGCTTGACGACAGTCTCCTACGAGCAGTACTTC.

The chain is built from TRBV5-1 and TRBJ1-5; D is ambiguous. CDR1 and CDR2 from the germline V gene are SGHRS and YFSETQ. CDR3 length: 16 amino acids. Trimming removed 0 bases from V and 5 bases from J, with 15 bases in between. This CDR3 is CASSLGDTLTDQPQHF. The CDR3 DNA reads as TGCGCCAGCAGCTTGGGTGACACACTCACAGATCAGCCCCAGCATTTT.

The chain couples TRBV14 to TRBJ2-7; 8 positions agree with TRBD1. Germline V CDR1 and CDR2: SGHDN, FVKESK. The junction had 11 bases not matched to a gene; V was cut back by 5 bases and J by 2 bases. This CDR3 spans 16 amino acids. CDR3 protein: CASSSQGQVSAYEQYF. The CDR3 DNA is TGTGCCAGCAGCTCCCAGGGACAGGTCTCCGCCTACGAGCAGTACTTC.

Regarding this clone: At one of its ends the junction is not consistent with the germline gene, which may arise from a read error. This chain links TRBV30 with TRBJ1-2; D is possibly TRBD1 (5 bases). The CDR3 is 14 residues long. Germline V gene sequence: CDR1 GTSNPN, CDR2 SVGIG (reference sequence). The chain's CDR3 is CAWSHGRGLGRSFF. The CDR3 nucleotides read TGTGCCTGGAGCCACGGAAGGGGTTTAGGTCGGTCGTTCTTC.

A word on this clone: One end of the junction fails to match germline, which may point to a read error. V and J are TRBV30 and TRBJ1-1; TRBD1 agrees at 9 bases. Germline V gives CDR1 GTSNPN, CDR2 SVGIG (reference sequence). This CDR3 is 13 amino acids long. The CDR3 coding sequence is TGTGCCTGGAGTGCGTCAAAGGACAGGGGAGAGGTCTTT. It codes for CAWSASKDRGEVF.

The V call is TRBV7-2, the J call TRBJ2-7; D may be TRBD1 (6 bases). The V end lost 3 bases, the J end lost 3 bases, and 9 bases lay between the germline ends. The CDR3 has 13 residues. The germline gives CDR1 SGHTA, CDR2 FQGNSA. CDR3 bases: TGTGCCAGCAGCTTCGAGGACAGCTACGAGCAGTACTTC. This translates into CASSFEDSYEQYF.

CDR3 protein: CASSRRLGEAFF. DNA for the CDR3: TGTGCCAGCAGCCGCAGACTGGGTGAAGCTTTCTTT. The chain links TRBV28 to TRBJ1-1; D is ambiguous. The CDR3 is 12 amino acids. The germline V gene has CDR1 MDHEN and CDR2 SYDVKM. Trimming pared 6 bases from V and 7 bases from J, leaving 12 bases between.

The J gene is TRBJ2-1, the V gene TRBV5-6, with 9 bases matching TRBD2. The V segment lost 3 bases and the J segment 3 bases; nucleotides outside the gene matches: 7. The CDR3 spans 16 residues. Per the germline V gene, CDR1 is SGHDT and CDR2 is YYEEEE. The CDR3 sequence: CASSWAGTSFYNEQFF. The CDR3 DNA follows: TGTGCCAGCAGCTGGGCCGGGACTAGCTTCTACAATGAGCAGTTCTTC.

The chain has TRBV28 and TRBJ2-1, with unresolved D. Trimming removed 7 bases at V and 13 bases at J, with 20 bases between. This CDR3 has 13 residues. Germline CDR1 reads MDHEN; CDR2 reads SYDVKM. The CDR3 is CASTFTTSDLQFF. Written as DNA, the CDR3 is TGTGCCAGCACCTTCACCACAAGCGATCTCCAGTTCTTC.

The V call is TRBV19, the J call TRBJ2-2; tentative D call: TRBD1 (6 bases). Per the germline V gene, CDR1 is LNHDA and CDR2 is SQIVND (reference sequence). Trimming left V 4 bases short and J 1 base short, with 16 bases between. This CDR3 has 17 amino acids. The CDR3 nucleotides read TGTGCCAGTAGTACGACCCCGGGACAAATGAACACCGGGGAGCTGTTTTTT. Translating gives CASSTTPGQMNTGELFF. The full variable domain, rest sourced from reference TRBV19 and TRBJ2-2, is DGGITQSPKYLFRKEGQNVTLSCEQNLNHDAMYWYRQDPGQGLRLIYYSQIVNDFQKGDIAEGYSVSREKKESFPLTVTSAQKNPTAFYLCASSTTPGQMNTGELFFGEGSRLTVL.